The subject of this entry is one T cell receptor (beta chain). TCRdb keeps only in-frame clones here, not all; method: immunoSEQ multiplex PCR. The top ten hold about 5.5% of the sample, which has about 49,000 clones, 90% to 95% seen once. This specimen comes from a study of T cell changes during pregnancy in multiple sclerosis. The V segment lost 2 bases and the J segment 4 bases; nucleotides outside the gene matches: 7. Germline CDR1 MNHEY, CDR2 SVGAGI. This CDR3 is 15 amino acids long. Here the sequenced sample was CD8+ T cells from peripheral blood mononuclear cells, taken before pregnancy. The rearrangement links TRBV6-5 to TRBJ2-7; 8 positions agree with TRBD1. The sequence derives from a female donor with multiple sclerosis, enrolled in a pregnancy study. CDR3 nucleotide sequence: TGTGCCAGCAGTTACGGAGACAGGGGAAGATACGAGCAGTACTTC. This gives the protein CASSYGDRGRYEQYF.